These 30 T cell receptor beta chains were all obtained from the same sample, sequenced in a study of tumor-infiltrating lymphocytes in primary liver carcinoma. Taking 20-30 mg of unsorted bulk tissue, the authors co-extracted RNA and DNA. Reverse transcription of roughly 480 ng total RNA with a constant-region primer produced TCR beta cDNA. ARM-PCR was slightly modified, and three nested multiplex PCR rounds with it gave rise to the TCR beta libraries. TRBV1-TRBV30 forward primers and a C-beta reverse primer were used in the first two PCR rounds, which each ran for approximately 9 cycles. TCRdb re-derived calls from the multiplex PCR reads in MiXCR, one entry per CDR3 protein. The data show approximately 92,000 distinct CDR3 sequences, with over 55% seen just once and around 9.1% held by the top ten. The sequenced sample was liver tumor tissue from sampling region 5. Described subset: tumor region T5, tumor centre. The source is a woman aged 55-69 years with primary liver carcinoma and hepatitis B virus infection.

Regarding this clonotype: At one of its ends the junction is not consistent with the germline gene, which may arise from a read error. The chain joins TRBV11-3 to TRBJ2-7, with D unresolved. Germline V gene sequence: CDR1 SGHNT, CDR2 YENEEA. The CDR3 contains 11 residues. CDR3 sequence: CTSSLSYKQYF. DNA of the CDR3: TGTACCAGCAGCTTGAGCTACAAGCAGTACTTC.

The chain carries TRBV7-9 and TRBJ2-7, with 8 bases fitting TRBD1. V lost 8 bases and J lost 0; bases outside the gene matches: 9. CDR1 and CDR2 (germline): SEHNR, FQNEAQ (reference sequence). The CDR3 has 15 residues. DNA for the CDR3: TGTGCCAGCCGCTCGGACAGGGTGAGCTCCTACGAGCAGTACTTC. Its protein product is CASRSDRVSSYEQYF.

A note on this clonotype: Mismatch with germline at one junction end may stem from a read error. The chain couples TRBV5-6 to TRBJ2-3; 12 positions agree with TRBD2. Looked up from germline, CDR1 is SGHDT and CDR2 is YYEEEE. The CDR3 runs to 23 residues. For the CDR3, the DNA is TGTGCCAGCAGCTTGTTGTTGCTCCCGTGGCTAGCGGGAGGGCCCGGGTGCACGGATACGCAGTATTTT. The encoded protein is CASSLLLLPWLAGGPGCTDTQYF.

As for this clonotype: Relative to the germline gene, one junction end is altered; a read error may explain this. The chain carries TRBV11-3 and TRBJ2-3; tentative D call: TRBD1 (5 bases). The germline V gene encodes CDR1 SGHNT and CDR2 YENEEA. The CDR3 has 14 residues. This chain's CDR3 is CVSSLRTTADMQYF. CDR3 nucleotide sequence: TGTGTCAGCAGCTTAAGGACAACCGCAGATATGCAGTATTTT.

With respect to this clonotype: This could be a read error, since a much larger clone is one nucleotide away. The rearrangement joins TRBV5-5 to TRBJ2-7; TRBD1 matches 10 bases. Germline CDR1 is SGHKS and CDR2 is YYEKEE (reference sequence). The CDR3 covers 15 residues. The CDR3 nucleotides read TGTGTCAGCAGCCCGGGACAGGGGCGCTCCTACGAGCAGTACTTC. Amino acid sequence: CVSSPGQGRSYEQYF.

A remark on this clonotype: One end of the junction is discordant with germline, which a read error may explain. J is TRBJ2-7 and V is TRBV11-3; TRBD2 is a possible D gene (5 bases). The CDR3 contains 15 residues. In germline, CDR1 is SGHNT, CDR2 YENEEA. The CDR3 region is CASSLGGIGAYEQYF. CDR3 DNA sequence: TGTGCCAGCAGCTTAGGAGGGATTGGAGCCTACGAACAGTACTTC.

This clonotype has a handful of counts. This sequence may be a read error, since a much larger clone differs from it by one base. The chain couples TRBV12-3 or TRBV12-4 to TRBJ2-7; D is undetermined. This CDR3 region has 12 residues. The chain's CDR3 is CAGSFSPNEQYF. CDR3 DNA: TGTGCCGGCAGTTTTTCCCCTAACGAGCAGTACTTC.

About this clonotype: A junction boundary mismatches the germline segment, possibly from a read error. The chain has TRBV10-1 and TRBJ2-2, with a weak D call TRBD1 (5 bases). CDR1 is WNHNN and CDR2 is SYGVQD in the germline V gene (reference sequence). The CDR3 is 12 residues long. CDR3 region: CTSRQGSWELFF. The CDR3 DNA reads TGCACCAGCAGGCAGGGCTCCTGGGAGCTGTTTTTT.

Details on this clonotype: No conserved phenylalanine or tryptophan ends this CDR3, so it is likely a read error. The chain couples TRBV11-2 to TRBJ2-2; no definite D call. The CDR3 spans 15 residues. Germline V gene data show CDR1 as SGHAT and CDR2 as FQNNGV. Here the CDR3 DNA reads TGTGTCAGCAACCCTCCGCAAGGACCGACCGGGGAGCTGTTTTCT. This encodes CVSNPPQGPTGELFS.

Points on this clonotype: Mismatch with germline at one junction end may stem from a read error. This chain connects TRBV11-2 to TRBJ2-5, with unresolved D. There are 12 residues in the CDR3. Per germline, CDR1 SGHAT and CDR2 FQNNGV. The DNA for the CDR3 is TGTGCCAGCAGTTCCGATCTAGAGACCCAGTGCTTC. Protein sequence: CASSSDLETQCF. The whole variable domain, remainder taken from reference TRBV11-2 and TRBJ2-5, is EAGVAQSPRYKIIEKRQSVAFWCNPISGHATLYWYQQILGQGPKLLIQFQNNGVVDDSQLPKDRFSAERLKGVDSTLKIQPAKLEDSAVYLCASSSDLETQCFGPGTRLLVL.

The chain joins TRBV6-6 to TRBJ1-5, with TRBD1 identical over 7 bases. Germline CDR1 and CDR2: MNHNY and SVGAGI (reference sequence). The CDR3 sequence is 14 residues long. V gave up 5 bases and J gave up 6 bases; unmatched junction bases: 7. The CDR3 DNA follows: TGTGCCAGCAGTCACAGACAGGGCGGTCAGCCCCAGCATTTT. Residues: CASSHRQGGQPQHF.

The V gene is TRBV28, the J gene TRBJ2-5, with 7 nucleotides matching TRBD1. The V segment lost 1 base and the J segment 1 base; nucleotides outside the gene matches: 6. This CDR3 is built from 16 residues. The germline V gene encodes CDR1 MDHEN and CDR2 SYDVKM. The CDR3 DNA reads TGTGCCAGCAGTTTATCGGGCAGGGGGATCCAAGAGACCCAGTACTTC. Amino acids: CASSLSGRGIQETQYF. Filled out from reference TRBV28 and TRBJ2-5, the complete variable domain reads DVKVTQSSRYLVKRTGEKVFLECVQDMDHENMFWYRQDPGLGLRLIYFSYDVKMKEKGDIPEGYSVSREKKERFSLILESASTNQTSMYLCASSLSGRGIQETQYFGPGTRLLVL.

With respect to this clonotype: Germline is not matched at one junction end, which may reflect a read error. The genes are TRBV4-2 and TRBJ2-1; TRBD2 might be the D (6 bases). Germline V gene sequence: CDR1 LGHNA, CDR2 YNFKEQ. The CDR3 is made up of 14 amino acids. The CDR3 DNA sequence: TGTGCCGGCAGCCAAGATTCGGAGGGGTTTGAGCAGTTCTTC. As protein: CAGSQDSEGFEQFF.

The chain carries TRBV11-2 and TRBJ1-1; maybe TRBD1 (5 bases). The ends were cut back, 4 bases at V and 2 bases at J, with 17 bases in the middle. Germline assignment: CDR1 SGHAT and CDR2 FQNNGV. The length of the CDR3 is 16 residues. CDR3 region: CASSSSRARNNTEAFF. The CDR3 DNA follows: TGTGCCAGCAGCTCTTCCAGGGCACGGAATAACACTGAAGCTTTCTTT.

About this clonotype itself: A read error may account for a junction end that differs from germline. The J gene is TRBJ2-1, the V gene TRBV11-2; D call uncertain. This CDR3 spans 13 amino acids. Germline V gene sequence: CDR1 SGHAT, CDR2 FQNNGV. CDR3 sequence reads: CAGSPDAYYEQFF. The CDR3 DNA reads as TGTGCCGGCAGCCCCGACGCCTACTATGAGCAGTTCTTC.

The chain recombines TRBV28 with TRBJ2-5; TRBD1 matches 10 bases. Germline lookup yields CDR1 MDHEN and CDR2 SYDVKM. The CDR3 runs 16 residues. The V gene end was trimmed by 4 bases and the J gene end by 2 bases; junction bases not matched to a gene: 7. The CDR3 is CASSSRTGGPQETQYF. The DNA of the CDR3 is TGTGCCAGCAGTTCGCGGACAGGGGGACCACAAGAGACCCAGTACTTC.

CDR3 residues: CASSPNGEHTDTQYF. Written as DNA, the CDR3 is TGTGCCAGCAGCCCTAACGGCGAGCACACAGATACGCAGTATTTT. The chain links TRBV11-3 to TRBJ2-3; D remains ambiguous. V was shortened by 5 bases and J by 2 bases, with 14 bases between the two germline ends. The CDR3 is 15 residues long. Germline lookup yields CDR1 SGHNT and CDR2 YENEEA.

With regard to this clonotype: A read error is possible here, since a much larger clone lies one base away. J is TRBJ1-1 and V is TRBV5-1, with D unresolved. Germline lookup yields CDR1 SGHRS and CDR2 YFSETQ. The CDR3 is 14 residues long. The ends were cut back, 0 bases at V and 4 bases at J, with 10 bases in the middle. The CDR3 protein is CASSLELGSTEAFF. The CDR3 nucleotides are TGCGCCAGCAGCTTGGAACTGGGAAGCACTGAAGCTTTCTTT.

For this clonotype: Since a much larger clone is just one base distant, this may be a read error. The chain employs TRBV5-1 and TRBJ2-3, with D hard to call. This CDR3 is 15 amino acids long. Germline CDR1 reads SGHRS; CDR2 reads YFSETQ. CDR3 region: CANSLAVEGTDTQYF. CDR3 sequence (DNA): TGCGCCAACAGCTTGGCGGTCGAAGGCACAGATACGCAGTATTTT.

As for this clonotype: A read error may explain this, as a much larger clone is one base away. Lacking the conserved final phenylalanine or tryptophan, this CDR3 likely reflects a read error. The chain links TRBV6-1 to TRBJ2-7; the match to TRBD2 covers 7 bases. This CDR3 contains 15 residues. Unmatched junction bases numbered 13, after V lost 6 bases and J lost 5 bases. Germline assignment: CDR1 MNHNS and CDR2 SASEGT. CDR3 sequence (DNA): TGTGCCAGCAGGGCCCCTCGGGGGGAACGGAACGAGCAGTACTCC. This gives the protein CASRAPRGERNEQYS.

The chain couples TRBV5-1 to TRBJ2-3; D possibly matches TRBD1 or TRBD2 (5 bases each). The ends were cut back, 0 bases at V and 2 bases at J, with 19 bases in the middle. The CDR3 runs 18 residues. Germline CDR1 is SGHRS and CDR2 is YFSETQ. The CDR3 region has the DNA TGCGCCAGCAGCTTGGTGGGATCACCAGTGGGGGACACAGATACGCAGTATTTT. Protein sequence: CASSLVGSPVGDTDTQYF.

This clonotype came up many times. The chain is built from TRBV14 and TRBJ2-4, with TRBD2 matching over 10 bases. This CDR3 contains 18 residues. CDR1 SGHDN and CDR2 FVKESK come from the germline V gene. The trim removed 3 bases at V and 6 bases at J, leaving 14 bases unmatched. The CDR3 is CASSHLTDSGRSVNIQYF. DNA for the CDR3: TGTGCCAGCAGCCACTTGACCGATAGCGGGAGGTCGGTAAACATTCAGTACTTC.

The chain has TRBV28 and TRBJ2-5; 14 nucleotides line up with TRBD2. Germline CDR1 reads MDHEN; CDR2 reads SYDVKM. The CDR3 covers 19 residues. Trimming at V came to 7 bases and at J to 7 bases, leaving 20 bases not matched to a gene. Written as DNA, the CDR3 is TGTGCCAGCAATTCCCCAGCCGGGACTAGCGGGAGCCCCGCAAGGACCCAGTACTTC. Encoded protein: CASNSPAGTSGSPARTQYF.

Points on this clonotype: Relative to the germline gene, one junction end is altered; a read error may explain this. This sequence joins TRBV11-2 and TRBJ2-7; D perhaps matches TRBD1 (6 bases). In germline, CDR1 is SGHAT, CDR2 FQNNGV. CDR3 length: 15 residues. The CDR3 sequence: CASSPGTRSNYEQYF. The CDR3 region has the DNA TGTGCCAGCAGCCCCGGGACAAGGAGCAACTACGAGCAATACTTC.

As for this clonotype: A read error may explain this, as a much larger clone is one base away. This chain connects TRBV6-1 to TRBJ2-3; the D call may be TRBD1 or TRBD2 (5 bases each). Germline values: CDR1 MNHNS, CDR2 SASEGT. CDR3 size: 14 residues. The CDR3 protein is CATSKQGGTDTQYF. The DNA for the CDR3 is TGTGCCACCAGTAAGCAGGGAGGCACAGATACGCAGTATTTT.

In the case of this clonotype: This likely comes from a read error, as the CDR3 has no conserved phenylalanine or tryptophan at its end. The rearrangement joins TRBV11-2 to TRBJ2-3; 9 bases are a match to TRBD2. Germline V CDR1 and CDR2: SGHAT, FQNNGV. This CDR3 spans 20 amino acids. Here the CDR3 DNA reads TGTGCCAGCAGTTTAGACCTAAGTGGGTTAGCGGGAGAAGGGATAGATACGCAGTATATT. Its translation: CASSLDLSGLAGEGIDTQYI.

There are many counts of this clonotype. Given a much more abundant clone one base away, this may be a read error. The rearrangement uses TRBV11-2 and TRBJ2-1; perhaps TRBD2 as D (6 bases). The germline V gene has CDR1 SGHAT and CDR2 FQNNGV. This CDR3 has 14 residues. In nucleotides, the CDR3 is TGTGCCAGCAGCTTAGATCTAGCGACCAATGAGCAGTCCTTC. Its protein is CASSLDLATNEQSF.

CDR3 nucleotides: TGTGCCAACGCCAGCCAACGAAACAATGAGCAGTTCTTC. Translation: CANASQRNNEQFF. The J gene is TRBJ2-1, the V gene TRBV11-2, with D unresolved. In germline, CDR1 is SGHAT, CDR2 FQNNGV. Deletions cut 10 bases from V and 5 bases from J, with 15 bases between. This CDR3 has 13 amino acids.

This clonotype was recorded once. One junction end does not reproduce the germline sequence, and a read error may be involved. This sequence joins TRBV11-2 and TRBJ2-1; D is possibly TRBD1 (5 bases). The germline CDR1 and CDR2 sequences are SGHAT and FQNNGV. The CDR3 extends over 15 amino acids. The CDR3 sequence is CASSLGEGAGNVQFF. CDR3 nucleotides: TGTGCCAGCAGCTTAGGGGAAGGGGCAGGCAATGTGCAGTTCTTC.

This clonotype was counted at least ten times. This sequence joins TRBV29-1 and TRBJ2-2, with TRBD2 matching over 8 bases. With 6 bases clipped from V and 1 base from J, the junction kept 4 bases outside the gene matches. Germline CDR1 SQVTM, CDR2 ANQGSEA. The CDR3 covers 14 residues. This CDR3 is CSVGGLVNTGELFF. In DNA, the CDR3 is TGCAGCGTAGGGGGACTAGTGAACACCGGGGAGCTGTTTTTT.